The clone carrying this T cell receptor (beta chain) was seen a handful of times. Its cognate antigen is unknown. This specimen comes from a study of T-cell reconstitution after alpha-beta-depleted transplantation in children. Germline V gene lookup returns CDR1 MNHNS and CDR2 SASEGT. V shed 5 bases, J shed 3 bases, and the junction held 8 bases outside the gene matches. There are 16 residues in the CDR3. Unique molecular identifiers were incorporated when the TCRbeta library was constructed. TCRdb redid the calling of the PCR reads with MiXCR, one entry per CDR3 protein. This table has roughly 240,000 distinct CDR3 sequences, around 8% appearing once. The study's findings and limits: A year had passed since transplant, and T-cell counts and diversity by then came mostly from newly produced T cells. For some patients, TCRbeta diversity was high at day 60 because of recipient T cells and thymic progenitors that survived. Several hundred rapidly expanded clones from non-depleted graft cells reportedly supplied alpha-beta T cells about two months post-transplant.

Material: PBMCs, mostly from graft donor cells, obtained 180 days after TCRalphabeta/CD19-depleted stem cell transplant. This TCR was sampled from a male patient aged 10 to 17 who had a stem cell transplant for acute lymphoblastic leukemia, so the T cells may come from the graft donor. The chain couples TRBV6-1 to TRBJ2-1; 9 bases agree with TRBD2. The CDR3 DNA sequence: TGTGCCAGCAGTCCCTTGACTAGCGGACGCTACAATGAGCAGTTCTTC. Its translation: CASSPLTSGRYNEQFF.